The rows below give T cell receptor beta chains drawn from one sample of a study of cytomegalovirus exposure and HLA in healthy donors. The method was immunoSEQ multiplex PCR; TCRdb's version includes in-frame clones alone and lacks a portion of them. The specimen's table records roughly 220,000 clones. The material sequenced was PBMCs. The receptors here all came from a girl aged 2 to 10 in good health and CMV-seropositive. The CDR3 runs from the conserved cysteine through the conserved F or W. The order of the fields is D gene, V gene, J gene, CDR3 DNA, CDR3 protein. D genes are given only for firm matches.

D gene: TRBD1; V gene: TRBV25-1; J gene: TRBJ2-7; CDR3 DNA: TGTGCCAGCACCGAACAGGGGGGACTCTACGAGCAGTACTTC; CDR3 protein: CASTEQGGLYEQYF
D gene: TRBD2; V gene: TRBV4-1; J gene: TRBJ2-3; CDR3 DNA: TGCGCCAGCAGCCAAAGACTAGCGGGAGGCTCAGATACGCAGTATTTT; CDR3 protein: CASSQRLAGGSDTQYF
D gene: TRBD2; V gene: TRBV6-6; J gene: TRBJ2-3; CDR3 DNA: TGTGCCAGCCTCGGGAGGGCCTCGGGAGATACGCAGTATTTT; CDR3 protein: CASLGRASGDTQYF
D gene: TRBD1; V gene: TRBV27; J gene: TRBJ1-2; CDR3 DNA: TGTGCCAGCAGTTTATCCGGGGGAGCGCAGGGGGTCTATGGCTACACCTTC; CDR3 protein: CASSLSGGAQGVYGYTF
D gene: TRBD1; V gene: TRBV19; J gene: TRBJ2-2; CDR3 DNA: TGTGCCAGTAGCCTGTTACAGGGGGCGCGGGGGGAGCTGTTTTTT; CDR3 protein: CASSLLQGARGELFF
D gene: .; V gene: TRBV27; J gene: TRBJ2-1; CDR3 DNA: TGTGCCAGCACATCACAGGGCTACAATGAGCAGTTCTTC; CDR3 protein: CASTSQGYNEQFF
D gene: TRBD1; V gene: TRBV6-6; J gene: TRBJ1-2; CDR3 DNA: TGTGCCAGCAGTTACAAGGGGGACAGGGGCTATGGCTACACCTTC; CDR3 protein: CASSYKGDRGYGYTF
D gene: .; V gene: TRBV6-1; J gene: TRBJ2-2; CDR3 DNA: TGTGCCAGCAGTGGGAACAGGGACCCCGGGGAGCTGTTTTTT; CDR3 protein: CASSGNRDPGELFF
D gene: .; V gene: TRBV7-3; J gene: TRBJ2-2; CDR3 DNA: TGTGCCAGCAGCTTAGTAGGACTCCACACCGGGGAGCTGTTTTTT; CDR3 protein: CASSLVGLHTGELFF
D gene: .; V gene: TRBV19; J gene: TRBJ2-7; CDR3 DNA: TGTGCCAGTAGTCCCCTGGGGCCCTACGAGCAGTACTTC; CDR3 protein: CASSPLGPYEQYF
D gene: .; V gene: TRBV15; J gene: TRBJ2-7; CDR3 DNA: TGTGCCACCAGCAGAGAGGGGAGTTACGAGCAGTACTTC; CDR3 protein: CATSREGSYEQYF
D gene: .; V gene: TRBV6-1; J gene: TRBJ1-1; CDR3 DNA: TGTGCCAGCAGCGACAGCAAACCGAACACTGAAGCTTTCTTT; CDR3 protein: CASSDSKPNTEAFF
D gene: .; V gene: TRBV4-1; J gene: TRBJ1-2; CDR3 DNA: TGCGCCAGCAGCCTAAGAACCAGCTATGGCTACACCTTC; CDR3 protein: CASSLRTSYGYTF
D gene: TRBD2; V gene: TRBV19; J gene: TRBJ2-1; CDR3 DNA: TGTGCCAGTAGTCCGGGACTAGCGGGAGTTGCCTACAATGAGCAGTTCTTC; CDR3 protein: CASSPGLAGVAYNEQFF
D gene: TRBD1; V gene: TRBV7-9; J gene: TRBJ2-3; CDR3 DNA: TGTGCCAGCAGCTCGGGACAGGGGGCAGATACGCAGTATTTT; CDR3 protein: CASSSGQGADTQYF
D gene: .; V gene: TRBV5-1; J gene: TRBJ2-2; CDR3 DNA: TGCGCCAGCAGCTTGGAGCGCCTGTACGGGGAGCTGTTTTTT; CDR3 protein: CASSLERLYGELFF
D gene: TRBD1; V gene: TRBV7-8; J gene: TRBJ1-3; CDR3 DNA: TGTGCCAGCAGCCTAACACAGGGGGCTGGAAACACCATATATTTT; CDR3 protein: CASSLTQGAGNTIYF
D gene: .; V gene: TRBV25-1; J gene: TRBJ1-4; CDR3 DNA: TGTGCCAGCAGTGTGGCGAGGTTGGGTGAAAAACTGTTTTTT; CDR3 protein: CASSVARLGEKLFF
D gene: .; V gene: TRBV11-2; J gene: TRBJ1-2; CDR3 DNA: TGTGCCAGCAGTCCCTCGGCGGACTATGGCTACACCTTC; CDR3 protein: CASSPSADYGYTF
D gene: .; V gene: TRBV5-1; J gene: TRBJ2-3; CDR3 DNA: TGCGCCAGCAGCCTTACTGGAGGGGGCACAGATACGCAGTATTTT; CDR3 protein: CASSLTGGGTDTQYF
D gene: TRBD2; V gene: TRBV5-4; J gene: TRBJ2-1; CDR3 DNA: TGTGCCAGCAGCTTGGAATTAGCGGGAGGGATATTCAATGAGCAGTTCTTC; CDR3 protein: CASSLELAGGIFNEQFF
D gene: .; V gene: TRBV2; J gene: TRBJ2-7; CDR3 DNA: TGTGCCAGCAGTGAAGCGGAGGGTTACGAGCAGTACTTC; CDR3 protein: CASSEAEGYEQYF
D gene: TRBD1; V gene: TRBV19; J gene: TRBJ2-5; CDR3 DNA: TGTGCCAGTAGTGATCTACAGGGGGATCGGGAGACCCAGTACTTC; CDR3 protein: CASSDLQGDRETQYF
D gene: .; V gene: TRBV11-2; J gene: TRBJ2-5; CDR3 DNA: TGTGCCAGCACGGCGGGTCCCCAAGAGACCCAGTACTTC; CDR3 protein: CASTAGPQETQYF
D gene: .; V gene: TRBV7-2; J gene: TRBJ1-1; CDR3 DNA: TGTGCCAGCAGCGCCCAGGGGAACACTGAAGCTTTCTTT; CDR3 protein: CASSAQGNTEAFF
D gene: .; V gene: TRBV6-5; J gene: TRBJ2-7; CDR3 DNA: TGTGCCAGCAGGGAGAGTTACGAGCAGTACTTC; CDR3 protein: CASRESYEQYF
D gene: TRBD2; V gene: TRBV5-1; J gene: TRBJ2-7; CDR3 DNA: TGCGCCAGCAGCTTGACTAGCGGGAGTCTCGAGCAGTACTTC; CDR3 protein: CASSLTSGSLEQYF